The 7 T cell receptor beta chains listed next were all sequenced from one sample in a study of T cells in Graves' hyperthyroidism and ophthalmopathy. It was RNA transcripts that yielded the amplified TCR beta CDR3 regions. The HTBI set primed first-round TCR CDR3 RT-PCR. TCRdb re-derived calls from the multiplex PCR reads in MiXCR, one entry per CDR3 protein. Altogether around 450,000 distinct CDR3 sequences are present, about a sixth being singletons, with the ten largest covering 7.7%. The sequencing sample was made of blood. All receptors come from a woman under 30 with Graves' hyperthyroidism.

This clonotype was seen at least ten times. The CDR3: CASSGEGYVNEQFF. The CDR3 nucleotides are TGTGCCAGCAGTGGGGAGGGGTACGTCAATGAGCAGTTCTTC. This chain links TRBV12-3 or TRBV12-4 with TRBJ2-1, with TRBD2 identical over 7 bases. V trimming: 5 bases; J trimming: 6 bases; junction bases outside the gene matches: 7. CDR3 length equals 14 residues.

There are many counts of this clonotype. The chain uses TRBV7-8 and TRBJ1-2; a weak D match, TRBD1 (6 bases). Germline CDR1 SGHVS, CDR2 FQNEAQ. The V end lost 4 bases, the J end lost 3 bases, and 9 bases lay between the germline ends. CDR3 size: 13 residues. The DNA for the CDR3 is TGTGCCAGCAGCTGGAGACAGGACTATGGCTACACCTTC. This translates into CASSWRQDYGYTF.

This clonotype was recorded many times. The rearrangement joins TRBV12-3 or TRBV12-4 to TRBJ1-1; unclear D gene. This CDR3 has 13 amino acids. Trimming pared 4 bases from V and 8 bases from J, leaving 14 bases between. This CDR3 is CASSSGLDSEAFF. The CDR3 DNA is TGTGCCAGCAGTTCCGGACTCGATTCGGAAGCTTTCTTT.

This clonotype came up a few times. J is TRBJ2-1 and V is TRBV5-8; D possibly corresponds to TRBD2 (7 bases). This CDR3 comprises 15 residues. V lost 1 base and J lost 9, with 17 bases in between. The germline CDR1 and CDR2 sequences are SGHTS and YDEGEE. CDR3 loop: CASSLRLQGRVEQFF. CDR3 in DNA: TGTGCCAGCAGCTTGAGGCTCCAGGGGAGGGTTGAGCAGTTCTTC. Using reference TRBV5-8 and TRBJ2-1 for the parts outside the CDR3, the full variable domain is EAGVTQSPTHLIKTRGQQATLRCSPISGHTSVYWYQQALGLGLQFLLWYDEGEERNRGNFPPRFSGRQFPNYSSELNVNALELEDSALYLCASSLRLQGRVEQFFGPGTRLTVL.

This chain joins TRBV10-3 and TRBJ2-1; 8 nucleotides agree with TRBD2. The CDR3 contains 15 residues. The germline CDR1 and CDR2 sequences are ENHRY and SYGVKD. V lost 10 bases and J lost 0; bases outside the gene matches: 8. The CDR3 spells CATGLAGSSYNEQFF. CDR3 in DNA: TGTGCCACCGGTTTAGCGGGAAGCTCCTACAATGAGCAGTTCTTC.

This clonotype was detected ten times or more. V and J are TRBV2 and TRBJ2-2, with D maybe TRBD1 (5 bases). Looked up from germline, CDR1 is SNHLY and CDR2 is FYNNEI. The CDR3 extends over 15 amino acids. Trimming took 4 bases from V and 2 from J, leaving 11 bases between them. This CDR3 reads CASSGVGRNTGELFF. CDR3 coding DNA: TGTGCCAGCAGTGGGGTGGGGCGTAACACCGGGGAGCTGTTTTTT.

This clonotype was observed at least ten times. V gene TRBV7-9 combines with J gene TRBJ2-3, with 13 bases that match TRBD2. Per germline, CDR1 SEHNR and CDR2 FQNEAQ (reference sequence). J lost 1 base, V lost 5 bases, and 6 bases had no gene match. This CDR3 has 17 amino acids. The CDR3 nucleotides read TGTGCCAGCAGCCCGCCCGGACTAGCGGGGGGCACAGATACGCAGTATTTT. As protein: CASSPPGLAGGTDTQYF.